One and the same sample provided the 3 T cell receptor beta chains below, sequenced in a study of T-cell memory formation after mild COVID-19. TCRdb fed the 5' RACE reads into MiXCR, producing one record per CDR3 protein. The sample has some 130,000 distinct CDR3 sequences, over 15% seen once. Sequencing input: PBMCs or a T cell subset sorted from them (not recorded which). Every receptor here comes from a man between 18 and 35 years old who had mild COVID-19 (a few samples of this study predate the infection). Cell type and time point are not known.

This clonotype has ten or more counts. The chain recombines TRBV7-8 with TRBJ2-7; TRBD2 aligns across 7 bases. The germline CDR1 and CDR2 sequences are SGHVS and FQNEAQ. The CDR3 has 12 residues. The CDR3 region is CASSLAANEQYV. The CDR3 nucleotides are TGTGCCAGCAGCCTAGCGGCAAACGAGCAGTACGTC.

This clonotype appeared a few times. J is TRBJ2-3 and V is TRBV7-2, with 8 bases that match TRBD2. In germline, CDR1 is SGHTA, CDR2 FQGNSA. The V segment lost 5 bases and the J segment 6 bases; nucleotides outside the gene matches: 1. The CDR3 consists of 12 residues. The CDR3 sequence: CASSGTSDTQYF. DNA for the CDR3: TGTGCCAGCAGCGGGACTAGTGATACGCAGTATTTT.

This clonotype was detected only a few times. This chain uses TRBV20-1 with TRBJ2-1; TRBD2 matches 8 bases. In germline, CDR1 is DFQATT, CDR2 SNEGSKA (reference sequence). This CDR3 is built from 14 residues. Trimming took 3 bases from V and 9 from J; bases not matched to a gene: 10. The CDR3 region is CSASHPGGAGEQFF. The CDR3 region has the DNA TGCAGTGCTAGTCATCCCGGGGGGGCCGGTGAGCAGTTCTTC.